The 6 T cell receptor beta chains below all came from one sample that was sequenced in a study of molecular identifiers for immune sequencing clone quantification (dated by TCRdb to about 2018). Library preparation was by PCR. Reads for this sample came from an Illumina HiSeq 4000. The public reads were run again by TCRdb, first through fastp at Q25 and then through MiXCR, and only productive beta chains were kept. Duplicate CDR3 protein sequences are folded into a single record with the most common DNA and genes. For this sample the table gives 600,000 to 650,000 distinct CDR3 sequences, of which just under 20% were detected only once. The top ten clonotypes cover roughly 0.83% of the sample. Material: naive CD8+ T cells from blood, with Jurkat cell RNA spiked in. The intended sense of this specimen's cell subset or site label: FACS-sorted CD8+CD4-CCR7+CD45RA+ naive T cells. The receptors originated from a human donor in good health. Some libraries in this study had Jurkat cell RNA spiked in.

This clonotype was picked up a small number of times. The chain uses TRBV9 and TRBJ2-7; D possibly corresponds to TRBD2 (7 bases). Trimming took off 7 bases at V and 1 base at J, with 15 bases between the two ends. From germline, CDR1 is SGDLS and CDR2 YYNGEE. The CDR3 runs 14 residues. The CDR3, as DNA: TGTGCCAGCGCCCAGGGAGGGGGATCCTACGAGCAGTACTTC. Its protein product is CASAQGGGSYEQYF. The full variable domain, rest sourced from reference TRBV9 and TRBJ2-7, is DSGVTQTPKHLITATGQRVTLRCSPRSGDLSVYWYQQSLDQGLQFLIQYYNGEERAKGNILERFSAQQFPDLHSELNLSSLELGDSALYFCASAQGGGSYEQYFGPGTRLTVT.

A word on this clonotype: A junction boundary mismatches the germline segment, possibly from a read error. The chain links TRBV27 to TRBJ1-2; the D gene is possibly TRBD1 (5 bases). The length of the CDR3 is 14 residues. The germline V gene encodes CDR1 MNHEY and CDR2 SMNVEV (reference sequence). This CDR3 is CASGLFGDPYGYTF. CDR3 DNA: TGTGCCAGCGGTTTATTTGGGGACCCCTATGGCTACACCTTC.

For this clonotype: The junction differs from germline at one of its ends, possibly a read error. The chain has TRBV12-3 or TRBV12-4 and TRBJ2-7; D is undetermined. CDR3 length: 13 residues. CDR3 sequence (DNA): TGTGCCAGCAGTCCGTACCTCTCCTGCGAGCAGTACTTC. Encoded protein: CASSPYLSCEQYF.

The table lists this clonotype with a few counts. The rearrangement uses TRBV27 and TRBJ2-7; the match to TRBD2 covers 13 bases. The germline V gene has CDR1 MNHEY and CDR2 SMNVEV (reference sequence). The CDR3 contains 15 residues. The junction had 6 bases not matched to a gene; V was cut back by 5 bases and J by 5 bases. CDR3 amino acids: CASSRTSGSIHEQYF. Here the CDR3 DNA reads TGTGCCAGCAGTCGGACTAGCGGGAGTATCCACGAGCAGTACTTC.

The sample holds many counts of this clonotype. This chain links TRBV11-2 with TRBJ1-5, with 11 bases aligning to TRBD1. The CDR3 length is 15 residues. V lost 4 bases to trimming and J lost 6 bases; unmatched junction nucleotides: 5. Germline V lookup: CDR1 SGHAT, CDR2 FQNNGV. CDR3 loop: CASSYGQGAGQPQHF. The CDR3 nucleotides read TGTGCCAGCAGCTATGGACAGGGGGCAGGTCAGCCCCAGCATTTT.

A word on this clonotype: A much larger clone is a single base away; this may be a read error. The chain carries TRBV4-1 and TRBJ2-7; D may match TRBD1 or TRBD2 (5 bases each). V lost 2 bases, J lost 4 bases, and 12 bases lay in between. This CDR3 has 14 residues. CDR1 is MGHRA, CDR2 YSYEKL, per germline. CDR3 in DNA: TGCGCCAGCAGCCAACCGGGACCGAGATACGAGCAGTACTTC. Its protein is CASSQPGPRYEQYF.